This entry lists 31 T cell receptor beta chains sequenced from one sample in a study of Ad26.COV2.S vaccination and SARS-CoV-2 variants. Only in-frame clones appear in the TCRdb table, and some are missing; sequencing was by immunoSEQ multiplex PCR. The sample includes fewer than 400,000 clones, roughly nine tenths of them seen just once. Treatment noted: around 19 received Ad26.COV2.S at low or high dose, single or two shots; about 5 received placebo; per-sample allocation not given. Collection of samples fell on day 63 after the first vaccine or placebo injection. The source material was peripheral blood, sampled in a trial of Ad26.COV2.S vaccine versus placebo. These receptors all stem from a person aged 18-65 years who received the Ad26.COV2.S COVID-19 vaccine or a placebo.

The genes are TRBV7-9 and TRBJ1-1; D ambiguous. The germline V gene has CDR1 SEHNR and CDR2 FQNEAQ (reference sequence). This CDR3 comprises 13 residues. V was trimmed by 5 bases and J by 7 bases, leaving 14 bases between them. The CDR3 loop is CASSPVVVVEAFF. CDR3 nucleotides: TGTGCCAGCAGCCCCGTCGTAGTGGTTGAAGCTTTCTTT.

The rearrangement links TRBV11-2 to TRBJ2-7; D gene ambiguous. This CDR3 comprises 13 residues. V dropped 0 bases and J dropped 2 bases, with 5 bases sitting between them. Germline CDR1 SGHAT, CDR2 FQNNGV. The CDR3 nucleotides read TGTGCCAGCAGCTTAGATCGGGCCTACGAGCAGTACTTC. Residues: CASSLDRAYEQYF.

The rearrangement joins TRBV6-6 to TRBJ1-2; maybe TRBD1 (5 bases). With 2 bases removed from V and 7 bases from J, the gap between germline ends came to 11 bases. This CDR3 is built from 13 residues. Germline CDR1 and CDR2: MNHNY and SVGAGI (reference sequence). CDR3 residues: CASSYGGESGYTF. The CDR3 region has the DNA TGTGCCAGCAGTTACGGGGGGGAAAGTGGCTACACCTTC.

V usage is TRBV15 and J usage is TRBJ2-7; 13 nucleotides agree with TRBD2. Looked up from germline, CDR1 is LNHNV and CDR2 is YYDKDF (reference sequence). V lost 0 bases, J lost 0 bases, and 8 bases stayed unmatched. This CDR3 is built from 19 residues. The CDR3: CATSRDLRGLAGNSYEQYF. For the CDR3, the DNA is TGTGCCACCAGCAGAGATCTTCGGGGACTAGCGGGGAACTCCTACGAGCAGTACTTC.

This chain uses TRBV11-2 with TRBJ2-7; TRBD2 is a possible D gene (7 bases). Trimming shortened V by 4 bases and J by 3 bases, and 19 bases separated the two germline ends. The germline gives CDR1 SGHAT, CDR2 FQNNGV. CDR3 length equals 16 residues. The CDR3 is CASSSGRGRGYYEQYF. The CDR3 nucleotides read TGTGCCAGCAGCTCGGGGAGGGGGAGAGGGTACTACGAGCAGTACTTC.

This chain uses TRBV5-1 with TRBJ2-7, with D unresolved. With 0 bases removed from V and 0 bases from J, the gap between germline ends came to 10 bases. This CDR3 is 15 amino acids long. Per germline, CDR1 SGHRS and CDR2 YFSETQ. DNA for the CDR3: TGCGCCAGCAGCTTGGCCGGCGGAAGCTCCTACGAGCAGTACTTC. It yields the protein CASSLAGGSSYEQYF.

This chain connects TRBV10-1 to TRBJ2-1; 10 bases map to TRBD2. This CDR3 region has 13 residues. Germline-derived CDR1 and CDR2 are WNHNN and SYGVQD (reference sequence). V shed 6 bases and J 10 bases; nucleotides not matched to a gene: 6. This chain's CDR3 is CASSPGLASEQFF. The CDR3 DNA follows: TGCGCCAGCAGCCCGGGACTAGCGAGCGAGCAGTTCTTC.

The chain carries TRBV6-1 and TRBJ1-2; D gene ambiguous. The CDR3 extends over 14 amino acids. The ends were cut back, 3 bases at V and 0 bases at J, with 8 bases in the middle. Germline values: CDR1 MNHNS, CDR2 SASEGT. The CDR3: CASSDPGTNYGYTF. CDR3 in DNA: TGTGCCAGCAGTGATCCGGGGACTAACTATGGCTACACCTTC.

CDR3 sequence (DNA): TGTGCCACCAGCAGAGTACAATATCAAGAGACCCAGTACTTC. Translating it yields CATSRVQYQETQYF. This sequence joins TRBV15 and TRBJ2-5; D unresolved. The CDR3 is 14 amino acids. The V end was cut by 1 base, the J end by 2 bases, with 8 bases between. Germline V gene lookup returns CDR1 LNHNV and CDR2 YYDKDF (reference sequence).

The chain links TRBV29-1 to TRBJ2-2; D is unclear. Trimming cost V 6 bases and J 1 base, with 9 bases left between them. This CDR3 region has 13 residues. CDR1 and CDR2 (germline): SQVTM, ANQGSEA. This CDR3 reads CSVHSGNTGELFF. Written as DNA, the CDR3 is TGCAGCGTCCACTCCGGGAACACCGGGGAGCTGTTTTTT.

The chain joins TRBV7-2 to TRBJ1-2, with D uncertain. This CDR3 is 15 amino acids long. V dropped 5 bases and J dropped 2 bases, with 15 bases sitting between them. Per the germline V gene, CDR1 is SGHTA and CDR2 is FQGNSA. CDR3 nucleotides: TGTGCCAGCAGCCCGCCTATGGCAGAGAACTATGGCTACACCTTC. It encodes CASSPPMAENYGYTF.

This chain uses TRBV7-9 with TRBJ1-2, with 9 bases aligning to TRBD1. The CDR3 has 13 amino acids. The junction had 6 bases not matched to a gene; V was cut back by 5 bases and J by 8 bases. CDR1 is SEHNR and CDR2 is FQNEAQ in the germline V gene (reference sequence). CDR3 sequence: CASSETGGSGYTF. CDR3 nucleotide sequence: TGTGCCAGCAGCGAAACAGGGGGCAGCGGCTACACCTTC.

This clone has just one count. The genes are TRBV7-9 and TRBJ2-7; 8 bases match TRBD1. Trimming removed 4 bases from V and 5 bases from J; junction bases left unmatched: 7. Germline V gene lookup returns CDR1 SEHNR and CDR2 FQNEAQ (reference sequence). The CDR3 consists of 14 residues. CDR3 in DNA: TGTGCCAGCAGCTCATCGGACAGGGTCAACGAGCAGTACTTC. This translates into CASSSSDRVNEQYF.

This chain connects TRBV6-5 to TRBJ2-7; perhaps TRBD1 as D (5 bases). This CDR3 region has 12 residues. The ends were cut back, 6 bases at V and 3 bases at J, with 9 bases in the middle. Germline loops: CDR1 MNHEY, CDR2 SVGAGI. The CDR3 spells CASRQGNYEQYF. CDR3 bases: TGTGCCAGCAGGCAGGGAAACTACGAGCAGTACTTC.

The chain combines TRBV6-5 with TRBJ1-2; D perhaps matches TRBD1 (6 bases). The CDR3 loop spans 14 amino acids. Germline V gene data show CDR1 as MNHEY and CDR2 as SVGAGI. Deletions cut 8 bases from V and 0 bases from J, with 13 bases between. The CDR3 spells CASGANRANYGYTF. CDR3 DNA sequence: TGTGCCAGCGGGGCAAACAGGGCTAACTATGGCTACACCTTC.

DNA of the CDR3: TGTGCCAGCAGTTACCCAGGACAGACTGGGGCCAACGTCCTGACTTTC. Protein: CASSYPGQTGANVLTF. The gene calls are TRBV6-6 and TRBJ2-6, with a weak D call TRBD1 (6 bases). This CDR3 comprises 16 residues. Trimming took off 2 bases at V and 2 bases at J, with 10 bases between the two ends. Germline V gives CDR1 MNHNY, CDR2 SVGAGI (reference sequence).

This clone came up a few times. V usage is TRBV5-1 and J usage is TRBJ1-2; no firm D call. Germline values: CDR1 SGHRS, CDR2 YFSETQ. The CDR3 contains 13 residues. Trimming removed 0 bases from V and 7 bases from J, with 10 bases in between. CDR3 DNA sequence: TGCGCCAGCAGCTTGGAGGGAGCAGCTGGCTACACCTTC. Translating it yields CASSLEGAAGYTF.

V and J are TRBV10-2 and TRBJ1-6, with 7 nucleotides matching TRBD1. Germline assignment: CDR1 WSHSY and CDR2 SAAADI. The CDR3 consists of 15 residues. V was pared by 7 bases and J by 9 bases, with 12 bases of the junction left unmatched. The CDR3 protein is CASTRDREKSSPLHF. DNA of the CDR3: TGCGCCAGCACTAGAGACAGGGAAAAGAGTTCACCCCTCCACTTT.

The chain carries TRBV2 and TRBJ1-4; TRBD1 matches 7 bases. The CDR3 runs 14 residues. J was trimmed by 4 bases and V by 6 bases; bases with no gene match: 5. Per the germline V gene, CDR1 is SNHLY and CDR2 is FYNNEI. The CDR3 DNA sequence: TGTGCCAGCAGAGGGGACAGCTTTAATGAAAAACTGTTTTTT. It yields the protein CASRGDSFNEKLFF.

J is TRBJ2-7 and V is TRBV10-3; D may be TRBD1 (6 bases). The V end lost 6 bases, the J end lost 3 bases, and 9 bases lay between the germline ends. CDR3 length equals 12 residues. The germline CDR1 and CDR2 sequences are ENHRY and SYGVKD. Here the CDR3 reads CAISGTIYEQYF. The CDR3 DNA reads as TGTGCCATCAGCGGGACAATCTACGAGCAGTACTTC.

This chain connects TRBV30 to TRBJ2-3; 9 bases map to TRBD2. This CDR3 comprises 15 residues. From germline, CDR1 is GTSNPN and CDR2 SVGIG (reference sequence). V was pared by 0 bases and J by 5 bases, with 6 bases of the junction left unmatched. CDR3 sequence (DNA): TGTGCCTGGAGTGTACGAGCGGGGGGTGGAGATACGCAGTATTTT. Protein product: CAWSVRAGGGDTQYF.

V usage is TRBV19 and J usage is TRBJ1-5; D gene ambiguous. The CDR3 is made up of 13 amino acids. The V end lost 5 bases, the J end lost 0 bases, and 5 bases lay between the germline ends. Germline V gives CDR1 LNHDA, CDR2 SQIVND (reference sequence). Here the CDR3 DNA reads TGTGCCAGTAGTTCGCATAGCAATCAGCCCCAGCATTTT. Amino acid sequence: CASSSHSNQPQHF. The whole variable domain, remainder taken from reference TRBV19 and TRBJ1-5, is DGGITQSPKYLFRKEGQNVTLSCEQNLNHDAMYWYRQDPGQGLRLIYYSQIVNDFQKGDIAEGYSVSREKKESFPLTVTSAQKNPTAFYLCASSSHSNQPQHFGDGTRLSIL.

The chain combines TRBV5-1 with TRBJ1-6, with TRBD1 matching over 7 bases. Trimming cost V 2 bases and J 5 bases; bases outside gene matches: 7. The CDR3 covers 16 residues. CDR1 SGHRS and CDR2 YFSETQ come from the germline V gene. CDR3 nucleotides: TGCGCCAGCAGCTTAGCCCAGACAGGGAATAATTCACCCCTCCACTTT. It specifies CASSLAQTGNNSPLHF. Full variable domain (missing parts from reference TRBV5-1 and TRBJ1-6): KAGVTQTPRYLIKTRGQQVTLSCSPISGHRSVSWYQQTPGQGLQFLFEYFSETQRNKGNFPGRFSGRQFSNSRSEMNVSTLELGDSALYLCASSLAQTGNNSPLHFGNGTRLTVT.

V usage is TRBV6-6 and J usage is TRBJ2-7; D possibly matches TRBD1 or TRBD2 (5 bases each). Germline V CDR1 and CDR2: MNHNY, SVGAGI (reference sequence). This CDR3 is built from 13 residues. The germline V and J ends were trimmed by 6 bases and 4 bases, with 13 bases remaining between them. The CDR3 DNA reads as TGTGCCAGCAGCCTCGGGACCTCGTACGAGCAGTACTTC. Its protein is CASSLGTSYEQYF.

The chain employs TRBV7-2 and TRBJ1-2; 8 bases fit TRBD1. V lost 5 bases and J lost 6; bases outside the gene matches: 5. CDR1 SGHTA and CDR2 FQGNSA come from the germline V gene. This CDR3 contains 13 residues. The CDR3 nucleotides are TGTGCCAGCAGCAGCGCAGGGGGCAATGGCTACACCTTC. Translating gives CASSSAGGNGYTF.

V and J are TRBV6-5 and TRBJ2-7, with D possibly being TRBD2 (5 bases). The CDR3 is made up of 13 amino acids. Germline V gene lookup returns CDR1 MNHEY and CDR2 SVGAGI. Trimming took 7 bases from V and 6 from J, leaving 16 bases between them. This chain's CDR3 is CASISDGGGEQYF. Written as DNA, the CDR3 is TGTGCCAGCATTTCGGATGGTGGAGGCGAGCAGTACTTC.

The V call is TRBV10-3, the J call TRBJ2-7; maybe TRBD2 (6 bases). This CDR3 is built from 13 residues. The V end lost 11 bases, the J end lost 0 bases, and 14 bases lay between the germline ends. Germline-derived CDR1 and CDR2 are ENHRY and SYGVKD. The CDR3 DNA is TGTGCCGTCGGCGGGACTGACTCCTACGAGCAGTACTTC. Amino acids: CAVGGTDSYEQYF.

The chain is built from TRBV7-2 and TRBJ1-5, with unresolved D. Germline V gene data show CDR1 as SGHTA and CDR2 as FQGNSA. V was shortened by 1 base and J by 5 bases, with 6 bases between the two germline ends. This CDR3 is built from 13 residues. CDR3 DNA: TGTGCCAGCAGCTTAGAGGAAGATCAGCCCCAGCATTTT. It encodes CASSLEEDQPQHF.

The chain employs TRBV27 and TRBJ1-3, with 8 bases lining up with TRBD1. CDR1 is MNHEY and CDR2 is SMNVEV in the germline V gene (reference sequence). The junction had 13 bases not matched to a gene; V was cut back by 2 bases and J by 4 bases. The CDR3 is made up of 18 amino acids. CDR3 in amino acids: CASSLVDPTGVGGNTIYF. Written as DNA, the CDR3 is TGTGCCAGCAGTTTAGTGGACCCGACAGGGGTGGGCGGAAACACCATATATTTT.

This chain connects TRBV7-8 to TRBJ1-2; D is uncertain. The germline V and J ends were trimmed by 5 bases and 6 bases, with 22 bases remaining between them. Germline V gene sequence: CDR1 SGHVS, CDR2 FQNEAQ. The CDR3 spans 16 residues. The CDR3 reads CASSPPDVHQKNGYTF. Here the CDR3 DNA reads TGTGCCAGCAGCCCACCAGACGTCCACCAAAAAAATGGCTACACCTTC.

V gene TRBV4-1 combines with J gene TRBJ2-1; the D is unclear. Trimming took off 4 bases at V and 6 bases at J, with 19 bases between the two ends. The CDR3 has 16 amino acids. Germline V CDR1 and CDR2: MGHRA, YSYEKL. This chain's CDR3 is CASSPRLGLELNEQFF. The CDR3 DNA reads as TGCGCCAGCAGCCCAAGACTGGGTTTAGAACTCAATGAGCAGTTCTTC.